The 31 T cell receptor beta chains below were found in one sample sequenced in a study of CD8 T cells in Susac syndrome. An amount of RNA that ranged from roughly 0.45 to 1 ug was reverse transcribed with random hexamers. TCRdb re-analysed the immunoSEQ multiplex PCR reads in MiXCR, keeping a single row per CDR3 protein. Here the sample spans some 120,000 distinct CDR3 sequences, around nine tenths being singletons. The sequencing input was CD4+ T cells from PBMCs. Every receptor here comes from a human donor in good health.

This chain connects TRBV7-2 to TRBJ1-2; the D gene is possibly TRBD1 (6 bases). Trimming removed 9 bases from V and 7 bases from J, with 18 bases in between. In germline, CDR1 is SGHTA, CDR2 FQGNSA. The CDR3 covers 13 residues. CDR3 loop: CASRQAPEGGYTF. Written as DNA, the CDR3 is TGTGCCAGTCGACAGGCCCCCGAGGGTGGCTACACCTTC.

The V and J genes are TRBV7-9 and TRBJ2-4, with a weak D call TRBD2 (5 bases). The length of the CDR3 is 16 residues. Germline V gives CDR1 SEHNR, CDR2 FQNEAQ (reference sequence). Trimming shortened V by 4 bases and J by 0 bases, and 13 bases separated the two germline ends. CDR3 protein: CASSSGEYLAKNIQYF. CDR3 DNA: TGTGCCAGCAGCTCCGGGGAGTACCTAGCCAAAAACATTCAGTACTTC.

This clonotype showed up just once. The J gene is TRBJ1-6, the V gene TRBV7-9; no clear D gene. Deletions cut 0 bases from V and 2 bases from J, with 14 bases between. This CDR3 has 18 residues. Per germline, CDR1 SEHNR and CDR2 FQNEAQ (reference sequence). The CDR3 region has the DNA TGTGCCAGCAGCTTAGCCACTGGTCTGGGGACCTATAATTCACCCCTCCACTTT. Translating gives CASSLATGLGTYNSPLHF.

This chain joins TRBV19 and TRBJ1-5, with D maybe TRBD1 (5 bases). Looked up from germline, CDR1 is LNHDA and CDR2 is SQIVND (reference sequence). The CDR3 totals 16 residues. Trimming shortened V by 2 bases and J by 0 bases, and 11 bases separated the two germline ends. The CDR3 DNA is TGTGCCAGTAGTATACAGACAGTGATTAGCAATCAGCCCCAGCATTTT. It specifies CASSIQTVISNQPQHF.

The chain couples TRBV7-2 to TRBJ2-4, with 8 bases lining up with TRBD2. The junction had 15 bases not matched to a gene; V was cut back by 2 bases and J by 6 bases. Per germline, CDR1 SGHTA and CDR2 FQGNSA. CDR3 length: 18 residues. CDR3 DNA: TGTGCCAGCAGCTTATCTGGTTTCGTCGCGGGAGGAGTAAACATTCAGTACTTC. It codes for CASSLSGFVAGGVNIQYF. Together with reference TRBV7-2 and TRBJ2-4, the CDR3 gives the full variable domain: GAGVSQSPSNKVTEKGKDVELRCDPISGHTALYWYRQSLGQGLEFLIYFQGNSAPDKSGLPSDRFSAERTGGSVSTLTIQRTQQEDSAVYLCASSLSGFVAGGVNIQYFGAGTRLSVL.

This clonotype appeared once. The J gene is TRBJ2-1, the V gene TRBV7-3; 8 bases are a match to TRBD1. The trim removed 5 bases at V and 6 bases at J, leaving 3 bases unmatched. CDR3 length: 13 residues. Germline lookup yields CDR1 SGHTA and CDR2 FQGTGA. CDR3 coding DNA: TGTGCCAGCAGCATAGACAGGGGCAATGAGCAGTTCTTC. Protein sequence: CASSIDRGNEQFF.

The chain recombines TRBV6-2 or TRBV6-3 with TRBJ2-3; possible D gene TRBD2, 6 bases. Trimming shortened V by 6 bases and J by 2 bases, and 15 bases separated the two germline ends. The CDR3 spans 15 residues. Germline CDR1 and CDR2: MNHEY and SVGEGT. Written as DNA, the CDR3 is TGTGCCAGCAGACGACTAGTCGGGGACACAGATACGCAGTATTTT. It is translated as CASRRLVGDTDTQYF.

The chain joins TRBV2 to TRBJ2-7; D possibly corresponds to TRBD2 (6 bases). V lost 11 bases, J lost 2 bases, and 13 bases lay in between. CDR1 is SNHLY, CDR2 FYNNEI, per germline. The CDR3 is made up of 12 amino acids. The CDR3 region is CAVGDSAYEQYF. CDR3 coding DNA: TGTGCCGTCGGGGACTCAGCCTACGAGCAGTACTTC.

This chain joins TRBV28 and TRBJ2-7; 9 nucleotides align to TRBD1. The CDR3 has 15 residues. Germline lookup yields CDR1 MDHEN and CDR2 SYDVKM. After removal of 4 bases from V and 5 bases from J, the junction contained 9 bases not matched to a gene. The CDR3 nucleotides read TGTGCCAGCAGTTCCCCCGGGACAGGGCTCAACGAGCAGTACTTC. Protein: CASSSPGTGLNEQYF.

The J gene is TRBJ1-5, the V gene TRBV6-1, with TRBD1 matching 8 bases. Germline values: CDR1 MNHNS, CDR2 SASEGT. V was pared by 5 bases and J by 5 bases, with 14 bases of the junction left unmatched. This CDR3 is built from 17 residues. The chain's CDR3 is CASSTGPGQVYDQPQHF. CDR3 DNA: TGTGCCAGCAGTACGGGTCCGGGACAGGTTTACGATCAGCCCCAGCATTTT.

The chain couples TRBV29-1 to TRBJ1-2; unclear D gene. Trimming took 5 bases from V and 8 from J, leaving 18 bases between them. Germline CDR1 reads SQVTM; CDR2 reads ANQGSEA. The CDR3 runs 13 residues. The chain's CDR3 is CSVSDSILWGYTF. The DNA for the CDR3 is TGCAGCGTTTCCGATTCTATACTATGGGGCTACACCTTC.

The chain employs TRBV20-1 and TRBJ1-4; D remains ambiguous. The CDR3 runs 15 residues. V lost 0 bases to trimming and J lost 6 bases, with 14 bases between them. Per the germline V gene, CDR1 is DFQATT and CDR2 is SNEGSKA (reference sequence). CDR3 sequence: CSARDQRRGYEKLFF. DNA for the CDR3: TGCAGTGCTAGAGATCAGAGGCGCGGTTATGAAAAACTGTTTTTT.

The CDR3 spells CASSTGDRVGEQYF. Written as DNA, the CDR3 is TGTGCCAGTAGTACCGGGGACAGGGTCGGCGAGCAGTACTTC. The chain carries TRBV19 and TRBJ2-7; 9 bases agree with TRBD1. Germline values: CDR1 LNHDA, CDR2 SQIVND (reference sequence). This CDR3 is 14 amino acids long. Trimming removed 4 bases from V and 6 bases from J; junction bases left unmatched: 7.

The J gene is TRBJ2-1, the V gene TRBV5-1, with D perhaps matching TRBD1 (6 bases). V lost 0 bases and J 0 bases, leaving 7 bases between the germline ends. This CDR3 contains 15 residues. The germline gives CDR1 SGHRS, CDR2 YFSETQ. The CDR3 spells CASSLGTVSYNEQFF. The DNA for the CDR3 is TGCGCCAGCAGCTTGGGGACAGTCTCCTACAATGAGCAGTTCTTC.

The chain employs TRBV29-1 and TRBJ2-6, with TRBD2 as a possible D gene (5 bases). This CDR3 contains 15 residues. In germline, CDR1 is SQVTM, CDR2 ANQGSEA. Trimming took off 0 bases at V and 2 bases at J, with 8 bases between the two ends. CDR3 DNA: TGCAGCGTTGAAGAGGTCGGGGCTGGGGCCAACGTCCTGACTTTC. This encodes CSVEEVGAGANVLTF. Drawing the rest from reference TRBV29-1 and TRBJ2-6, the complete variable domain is SAVISQKPSRDICQRGTSLTIQCQVDSQVTMMFWYRQQPGQSLTLIATANQGSEATYESGFVIDKFPISRPNLTFSTLTVSNMSPEDSSIYLCSVEEVGAGANVLTFGAGSRLTVL.

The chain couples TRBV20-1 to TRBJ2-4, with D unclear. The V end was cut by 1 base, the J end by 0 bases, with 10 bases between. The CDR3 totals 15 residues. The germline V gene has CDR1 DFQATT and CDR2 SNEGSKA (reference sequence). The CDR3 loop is CSARGQLLAKNIQYF. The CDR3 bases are TGCAGTGCTAGAGGCCAGCTATTAGCCAAAAACATTCAGTACTTC.

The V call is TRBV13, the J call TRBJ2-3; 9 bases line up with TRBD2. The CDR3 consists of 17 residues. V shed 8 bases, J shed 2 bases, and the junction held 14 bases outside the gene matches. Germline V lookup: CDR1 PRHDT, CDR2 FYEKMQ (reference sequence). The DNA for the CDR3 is TGTGCCAGCTCGACGGAGGAACTAGCGGGCAACACAGATACGCAGTATTTT. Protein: CASSTEELAGNTDTQYF.

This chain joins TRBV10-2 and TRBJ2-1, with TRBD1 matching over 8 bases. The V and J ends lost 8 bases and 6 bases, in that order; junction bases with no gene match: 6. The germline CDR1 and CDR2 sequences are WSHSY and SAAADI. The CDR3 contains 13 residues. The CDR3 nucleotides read TGCGCCAGCGGACAGGGAGTTTCCAATGAGCAGTTCTTC. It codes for CASGQGVSNEQFF.

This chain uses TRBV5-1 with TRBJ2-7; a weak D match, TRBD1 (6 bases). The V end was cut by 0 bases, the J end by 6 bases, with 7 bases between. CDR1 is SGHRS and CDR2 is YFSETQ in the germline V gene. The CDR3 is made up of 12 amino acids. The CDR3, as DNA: TGCGCCAGCAGCTTGGACAGGGTCGAGCAGTACTTC. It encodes CASSLDRVEQYF.

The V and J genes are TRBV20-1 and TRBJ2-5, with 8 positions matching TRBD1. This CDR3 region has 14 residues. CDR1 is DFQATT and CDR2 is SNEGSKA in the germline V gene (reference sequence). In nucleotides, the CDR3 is TGCACTGTCAGTAGGCAGGGGGCTCGGGAGACCCAGTACTTC. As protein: CTVSRQGARETQYF.

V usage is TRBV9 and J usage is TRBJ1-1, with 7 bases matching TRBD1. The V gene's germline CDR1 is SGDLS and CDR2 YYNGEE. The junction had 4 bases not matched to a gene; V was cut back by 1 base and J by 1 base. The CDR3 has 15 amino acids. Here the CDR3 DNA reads TGTGCCAGCAGCGTAACATGGGACAGGAACACTGAAGCTTTCTTT. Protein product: CASSVTWDRNTEAFF.

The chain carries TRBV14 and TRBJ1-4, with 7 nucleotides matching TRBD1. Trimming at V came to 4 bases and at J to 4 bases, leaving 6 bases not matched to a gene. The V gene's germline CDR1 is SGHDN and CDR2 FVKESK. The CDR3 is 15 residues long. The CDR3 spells CASSLGDSYNEKLFF. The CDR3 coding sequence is TGTGCCAGCAGCCTAGGGGACAGCTATAATGAAAAACTGTTTTTT. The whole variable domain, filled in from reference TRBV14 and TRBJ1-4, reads EAGVTQFPSHSVIEKGQTVTLRCDPISGHDNLYWYRRVMGKEIKFLLHFVKESKQDESGMPNNRFLAERTGGTYSTLKVQPAELEDSGVYFCASSLGDSYNEKLFFGSGTQLSVL.

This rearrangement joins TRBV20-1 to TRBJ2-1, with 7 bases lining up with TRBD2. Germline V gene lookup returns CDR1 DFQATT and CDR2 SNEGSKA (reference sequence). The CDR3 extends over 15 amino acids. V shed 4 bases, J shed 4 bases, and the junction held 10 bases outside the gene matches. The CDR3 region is CSATRRTSQYNEQFF. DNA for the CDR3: TGCAGTGCTACCAGACGGACTAGTCAGTACAATGAGCAGTTCTTC.

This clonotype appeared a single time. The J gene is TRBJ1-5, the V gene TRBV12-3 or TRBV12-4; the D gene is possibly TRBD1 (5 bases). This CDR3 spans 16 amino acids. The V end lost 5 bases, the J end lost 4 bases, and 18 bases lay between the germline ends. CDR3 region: CASSPPGQGGNQPQHF. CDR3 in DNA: TGTGCCAGCAGTCCCCCGGGGCAGGGTGGGAATCAGCCCCAGCATTTT.

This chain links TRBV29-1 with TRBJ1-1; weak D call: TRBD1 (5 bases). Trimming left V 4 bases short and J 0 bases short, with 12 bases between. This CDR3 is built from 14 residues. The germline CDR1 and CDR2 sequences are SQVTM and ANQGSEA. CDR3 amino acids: CSVGKTAMNTEAFF. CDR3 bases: TGCAGCGTTGGCAAGACAGCGATGAACACTGAAGCTTTCTTT.

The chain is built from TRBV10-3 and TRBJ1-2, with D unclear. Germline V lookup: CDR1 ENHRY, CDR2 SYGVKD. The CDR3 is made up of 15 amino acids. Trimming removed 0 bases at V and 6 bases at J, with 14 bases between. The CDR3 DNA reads TGTGCCATCAGTGAGTCGGCCGACCGTCGCAATGGCTACACCTTC. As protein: CAISESADRRNGYTF.

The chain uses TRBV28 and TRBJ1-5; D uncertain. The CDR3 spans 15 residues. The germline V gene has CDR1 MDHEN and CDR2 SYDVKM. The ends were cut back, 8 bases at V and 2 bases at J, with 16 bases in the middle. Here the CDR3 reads CASLTLEGGNQPQHF. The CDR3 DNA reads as TGTGCCAGCCTGACACTTGAGGGTGGCAATCAGCCCCAGCATTTT.

Here the CDR3 reads CASSSDTTNEKLFF. CDR3 in DNA: TGTGCCAGCAGCTCGGACACTACTAATGAAAAACTGTTTTTT. This chain links TRBV7-2 with TRBJ1-4; D might be TRBD1 (5 bases). V shed 4 bases and J shed 2 bases, with 8 bases lying between them. Germline lookup yields CDR1 SGHTA and CDR2 FQGNSA. This CDR3 region has 14 residues.

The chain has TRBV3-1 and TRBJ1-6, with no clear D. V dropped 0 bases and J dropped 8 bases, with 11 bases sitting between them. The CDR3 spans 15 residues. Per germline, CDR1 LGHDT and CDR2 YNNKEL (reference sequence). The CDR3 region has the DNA TGTGCCAGCAGCCAAGATTGGCGTTTGGATTCACCCCTCCACTTT. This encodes CASSQDWRLDSPLHF. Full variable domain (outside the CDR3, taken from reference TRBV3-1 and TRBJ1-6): DTAVSQTPKYLVTQMGNDKSIKCEQNLGHDTMYWYKQDSKKFLKIMFSYNNKELIINETVPNRFSPKSPDKAHLNLHINSLELGDSAVYFCASSQDWRLDSPLHFGNGTRLTVT.

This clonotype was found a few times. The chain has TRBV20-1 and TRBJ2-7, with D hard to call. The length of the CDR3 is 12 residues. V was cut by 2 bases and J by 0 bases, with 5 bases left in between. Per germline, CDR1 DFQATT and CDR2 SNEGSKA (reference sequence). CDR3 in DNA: TGCAGTGCTAGAAAAGACTCCTACGAGCAGTACTTC. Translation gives CSARKDSYEQYF.

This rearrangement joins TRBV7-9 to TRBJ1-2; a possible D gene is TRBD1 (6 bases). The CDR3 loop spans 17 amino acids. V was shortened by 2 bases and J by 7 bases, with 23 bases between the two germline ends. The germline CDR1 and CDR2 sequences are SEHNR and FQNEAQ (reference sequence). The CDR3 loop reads CASSLNSVVQGSGGYTF. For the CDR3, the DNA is TGTGCCAGCAGCTTAAATTCCGTGGTTCAGGGGTCGGGTGGCTACACCTTC.